This T cell receptor (beta chain) was profiled in a study of blood T cell repertoires in COVID-19. Overall study: Some COVID-19 samples were acute and others convalescent; all came from the United States, Italy and Spain. Sources were T cells, B-cell-depleted T cells, or PBMCs; the material itself was cDNA or gDNA.

In the original processing: Using reference gene primer amplification, nucleated cell counts were estimated. Method: immunoSEQ multiplex PCR; TCRdb's copy keeps in-frame clones and lacks some. V and J calls and clone size follow that table, whereas D and trimming were derived from the DNA. The repertoire holds roughly 280,000 clones, with approximately 85% as singletons. The CDR3 length is 14 residues. V was pared by 4 bases and J by 3 bases, with 3 bases of the junction left unmatched. Per the germline V gene, CDR1 is SNHLY and CDR2 is FYNNEI. The TCR was taken from a woman in her 70s with acute or convalescent COVID-19. The chain has TRBV2 and TRBJ2-1; 7 bases are a match to TRBD1. Sequencing was performed on peripheral blood. CDR3 amino acids: CASSGDSRYNEQFF. For the CDR3, the DNA is TGTGCCAGCAGTGGGGACAGCCGCTACAATGAGCAGTTCTTC.